The 12 T cell receptor beta chains below come from one sample, sequenced in a study of metastatic and nonmetastatic thyroid tumors. Ahead of thyroid surgery, no patient had received treatment of any kind. TCRdb called clones again from the PCR reads with MiXCR. The sample contains some 41,000 clones, 3% to 3.5% of which appear only once. The sequenced sample was blood. The source of these receptors is a female donor with papillary thyroid cancer or a benign thyroid nodule (not recorded which). Some clones in this sample may be carry-over from other donors' samples.

This clone showed up many times. The chain uses TRBV7-3 and TRBJ2-7; 9 bases are a match to TRBD2. Germline CDR1 reads SGHTA; CDR2 reads FQGTGA. The junction had 7 bases not matched to a gene; V was cut back by 5 bases and J by 2 bases. The CDR3 spans 15 residues. This chain's CDR3 is CASSPGLASTYEQYF. The CDR3 region has the DNA TGTGCCAGCAGCCCAGGACTAGCGTCGACCTACGAGCAGTACTTC.

This clone showed up many times. This sequence joins TRBV6-1 and TRBJ2-2, with D hard to call. The CDR3 sequence is 16 residues long. With 6 bases removed from V and 6 bases from J, the gap between germline ends came to 20 bases. The germline V gene has CDR1 MNHNS and CDR2 SASEGT. This CDR3 reads CASSHSGPSTPGELFF. CDR3 DNA: TGTGCCAGCAGCCACAGTGGGCCCTCCACCCCCGGGGAGCTGTTTTTT.

This clone was detected ten times or more. The CDR3 protein is CASRPPGRNTEAFF. CDR3 nucleotide sequence: TGTGCCAGCAGACCCCCCGGGCGGAACACTGAAGCTTTCTTT. The V and J genes are TRBV12-3 or TRBV12-4 and TRBJ1-1, with unresolved D. Trimming cost V 6 bases and J 1 base, with 12 bases left between them. CDR3 length equals 14 residues.

Details on this clone: A read error may account for a junction end that differs from germline. The chain carries TRBV6-2 or TRBV6-3 and TRBJ2-7, with D possibly being TRBD1 or TRBD2 (5 bases each). This CDR3 contains 14 residues. The germline V gene has CDR1 MNHEY and CDR2 SVGEGT. This CDR3 reads CAISKGSSTYEQYF. The CDR3 DNA follows: TGTGCCATCAGTAAGGGGAGCAGTACCTACGAGCAGTACTTC.

A few counts support this clone. V usage is TRBV6-1 and J usage is TRBJ1-6, with TRBD1 identical over 9 bases. This CDR3 spans 13 amino acids. V shed 10 bases, J shed 7 bases, and the junction held 5 bases outside the gene matches. Germline assignment: CDR1 MNHNS and CDR2 SASEGT. The CDR3 reads CAITTGGNSPLHF. The CDR3 DNA sequence: TGTGCCATCACGACAGGGGGAAATTCACCCCTCCACTTT.

This clone was seen a few times. Here the CDR3 reads CASSSLAGGETGELFF. The CDR3 DNA reads as TGTGCCAGCAGTTCCTTAGCGGGAGGAGAGACCGGGGAGCTGTTTTTT. V gene TRBV27 combines with J gene TRBJ2-2, with 10 bases that match TRBD2. The CDR3 spans 16 residues. Germline trimming cut 4 bases from V and 5 bases from J; bases unmatched to any gene: 7. Germline assignment: CDR1 MNHEY and CDR2 SMNVEV (reference sequence).

This clone was seen many times. V usage is TRBV7-9 and J usage is TRBJ2-1; 7 positions match TRBD2. The V and J ends lost 3 bases and 2 bases, in that order; junction bases with no gene match: 4. The CDR3 runs 15 residues. Germline V gene sequence: CDR1 SEHNR, CDR2 FQNEAQ (reference sequence). The CDR3 here is CASSFDGGTYNEQFF. The DNA for the CDR3 is TGTGCCAGCAGCTTTGACGGGGGGACCTACAATGAGCAGTTCTTC.

By proportion, this clone is large. The chain employs TRBV11-2 and TRBJ1-1; D ambiguous. Germline-derived CDR1 and CDR2 are SGHAT and FQNNGV. CDR3 length: 13 amino acids. V was clipped by 2 bases and J by 5 bases, with 9 bases between them. In DNA, the CDR3 is TGTGCCAGCAGCTTATACCAGAGAACTGAAGCTTTCTTT. Protein: CASSLYQRTEAFF. The full variable domain, completed using reference TRBV11-2 and TRBJ1-1, is EAGVAQSPRYKIIEKRQSVAFWCNPISGHATLYWYQQILGQGPKLLIQFQNNGVVDDSQLPKDRFSAERLKGVDSTLKIQPAKLEDSAVYLCASSLYQRTEAFFGQGTRLTVV.

The chain combines TRBV9 with TRBJ2-1, with 7 bases aligning to TRBD1. From germline, CDR1 is SGDLS and CDR2 YYNGEE. V was clipped by 3 bases and J by 4 bases; unmatched bases: 34. CDR3 length: 24 amino acids. CDR3 sequence (DNA): TGTGCCAGCAGCGCCGGGACAGCCGGCGGAGGCTACACCTTCCGTGACTTACGTTACAATGAGCAGTTCTTC. It specifies CASSAGTAGGGYTFRDLRYNEQFF.

This clone has a count of ten or more. This chain connects TRBV20-1 to TRBJ2-5; 7 nucleotides agree with TRBD2. Germline CDR1 and CDR2: DFQATT and SNEGSKA (reference sequence). Unmatched junction bases numbered 9, after V lost 6 bases and J lost 5 bases. The CDR3 spans 13 residues. The CDR3 bases are TGCAGTGCCCCCTGGGGGGAGGGGGAGACCCAGTACTTC. This gives the protein CSAPWGEGETQYF.

This clone rates as medium-sized. This sequence joins TRBV4-1 and TRBJ1-3; D call uncertain. The V gene's germline CDR1 is MGHRA and CDR2 YSYEKL. The V end lost 0 bases, the J end lost 9 bases, and 9 bases lay between the germline ends. The CDR3 runs to 13 residues. CDR3 in DNA: TGCGCCAGCAGCCAAGAAGGCGCGGCCACCATATATTTT. This translates into CASSQEGAATIYF.

V usage is TRBV6-1 and J usage is TRBJ2-3; TRBD2 aligns across 10 bases. This CDR3 has 15 amino acids. J gave up 14 bases and V 4 bases, and 15 bases lay outside the gene matches. Per the germline V gene, CDR1 is MNHNS and CDR2 is SASEGT. CDR3 sequence reads: CASSASGLAATGRYF. CDR3 nucleotide sequence: TGTGCCAGCAGTGCCTCTGGACTAGCGGCGACAGGGCGGTATTTT.